Listed below are T cell receptor beta chains from one sample, sequenced in a study of OX40 agonist ivuxolimab in advanced cancers. Clones were read by immunoSEQ multiplex PCR, and TCRdb kept only the in-frame ones, dropping some. This table holds roughly 65,000 clones, 90% found once. Sequenced material: CD4+ or CD8+ T cells sorted from blood, taken in a trial of the OX40 agonist ivuxolimab. The receptors originated from an adult with an advanced solid tumor such as melanoma, head and neck, liver or kidney cancer. CDR3s include the opening cysteine and the closing phenylalanine or tryptophan. A D gene is named only where the DNA matches it firmly. A clone size is listed for some rows: how often the clone was seen (once, few, many), or a class if it is expanded.

D: -
V: TRBV19
size: -
J: TRBJ2-5
CDR3: CASSIAGRETQYF
DNA: TGTGCCAGTAGTATAGCTGGGAGGGAGACCCAGTACTTC

D: -
V: TRBV28
size: -
J: TRBJ1-2
CDR3: CASSLERGYTF
DNA: TGTGCCAGCAGTTTGGAGCGTGGCTACACCTTC

D: -
V: TRBV27
size: -
J: TRBJ1-5
CDR3: CASTPLTDPQPQHF
DNA: TGTGCCAGCACTCCTTTGACAGATCCTCAGCCCCAGCATTTT

D: -
V: TRBV9
size: -
J: TRBJ2-5
CDR3: CASSVAGRGETQYF
DNA: TGTGCCAGCAGCGTAGCGGGGAGGGGGGAGACCCAGTACTTC

D: -
V: TRBV6-6
size: -
J: TRBJ2-7
CDR3: CASSGTVSSYEQYF
DNA: TGTGCCAGCAGTGGCACAGTCAGTTCCTACGAGCAGTACTTC

D: -
V: TRBV7-8
size: -
J: TRBJ1-1
CDR3: CASSYQTEAFF
DNA: TGTGCCAGCAGCTACCAAACTGAAGCTTTCTTT

D: TRBD1
V: TRBV28
size: -
J: TRBJ1-2
CDR3: CASSLYQGAFAYGYTF
DNA: TGTGCCAGCAGTTTATATCAGGGGGCTTTCGCCTATGGCTACACCTTC

D: -
V: TRBV7-9
size: -
J: TRBJ2-3
CDR3: CASSLPWMPDTQYF
DNA: TGTGCCAGCAGCTTGCCCTGGATGCCAGATACGCAGTATTTT

D: TRBD1
V: TRBV7-2
size: once
J: TRBJ2-7
CDR3: CASSHNRDSNEQYF
DNA: TGTGCCAGCAGCCACAACCGGGACAGCAACGAGCAGTACTTC

D: TRBD2
V: TRBV7-7
size: -
J: TRBJ2-5
CDR3: CASSLGSSGSQETQYF
DNA: TGTGCTAGCAGCTTAGGGTCTAGCGGGTCCCAAGAGACCCAGTACTTC

D: -
V: TRBV29-1
size: -
J: TRBJ2-3
CDR3: CSVGGDTQYF
DNA: TGCAGCGTCGGGGGAGATACGCAGTATTTT

D: TRBD2
V: TRBV14
size: -
J: TRBJ2-7
CDR3: CASSQGWSSGSHEQYF
DNA: TGTGCCAGCAGCCAAGGATGGTCTAGCGGGAGCCACGAGCAGTACTTC

D: TRBD1
V: TRBV7-2
size: -
J: TRBJ2-7
CDR3: CASSPETGDGEQYF
DNA: TGTGCCAGCAGCCCCGAGACAGGGGACGGCGAGCAGTACTTC

D: -
V: TRBV15
size: -
J: TRBJ2-7
CDR3: CATSRDRRGATYEQYF
DNA: TGTGCCACCAGCAGAGATCGGAGGGGAGCAACCTACGAGCAGTACTTC

D: -
V: TRBV25-1
size: -
J: TRBJ1-6
CDR3: CASTGSYNSPLHF
DNA: TGTGCCAGCACCGGCTCCTATAATTCACCCCTCCACTTT

D: -
V: TRBV2
size: -
J: TRBJ1-5
CDR3: CASTGGYNQPQHF
DNA: TGTGCCAGCACTGGCGGCTACAATCAGCCCCAGCATTTT

D: -
V: TRBV18
size: -
J: TRBJ2-3
CDR3: CASSPRALDTQYF
DNA: TGTGCCAGCTCACCAAGGGCACTTGATACGCAGTATTTT

D: -
V: TRBV7-3
size: once
J: TRBJ2-1
CDR3: CASSLGTAPEQFF
DNA: TGTGCCAGCAGCTTAGGGACTGCCCCGGAGCAGTTCTTC

D: -
V: TRBV20-1
size: -
J: TRBJ2-1
CDR3: CSAYSSGEQFF
DNA: TGCAGTGCGTATAGTAGCGGTGAGCAGTTCTTC

D: TRBD1
V: TRBV28
size: -
J: TRBJ2-7
CDR3: CASSFSPGTGKTVYEQYF
DNA: TGTGCCAGCAGTTTCTCCCCCGGGACAGGGAAAACCGTCTACGAGCAGTACTTC

D: -
V: TRBV4-2
size: -
J: TRBJ1-2
CDR3: CASSHLRETGYGYTF
DNA: TGTGCCAGCAGCCATCTCCGGGAGACCGGCTATGGCTACACCTTC

D: TRBD2
V: TRBV25-1
size: -
J: TRBJ2-3
CDR3: CASSGGLDKSTDTQYF
DNA: TGTGCCAGCAGTGGGGGACTAGACAAAAGCACAGATACGCAGTATTTT

D: -
V: TRBV6-1
size: -
J: TRBJ2-6
CDR3: CASSENGSGANVLTF
DNA: TGTGCCAGCAGTGAAAACGGATCTGGGGCCAACGTCCTGACTTTC

D: TRBD1
V: TRBV4-3
size: -
J: TRBJ2-1
CDR3: CASSRAGTGNNEQFF
DNA: TGCGCCAGCAGCCGCGCCGGGACAGGTAACAATGAGCAGTTCTTC

D: TRBD1
V: TRBV7-8
size: -
J: TRBJ1-2
CDR3: CASSSTGVDYGYTF
DNA: TGTGCCAGCAGCTCGACAGGGGTCGACTATGGCTACACCTTC

D: -
V: TRBV25-1
size: -
J: TRBJ2-5
CDR3: CASSALAGQETQYF
DNA: TGTGCCAGCAGTGCCCTAGCTGGACAAGAGACCCAGTACTTC

D: -
V: TRBV19
size: -
J: TRBJ2-2
CDR3: CASSIGTLNTGELFF
DNA: TGTGCCAGTAGTATCGGGACGCTGAACACCGGGGAGCTGTTTTTT

D: -
V: TRBV7-2
size: -
J: TRBJ2-1
CDR3: CASSATNNEQFF
DNA: TGTGCCAGCAGCGCAACAAACAATGAGCAGTTCTTC

D: TRBD2
V: TRBV19
size: -
J: TRBJ2-4
CDR3: CASSTLADIQYF
DNA: TGTGCCAGTAGTACCCTAGCGGACATTCAGTACTTC

D: TRBD1
V: TRBV6-5
size: -
J: TRBJ1-1
CDR3: CASSYSSGQEAFF
DNA: TGTGCCAGCAGTTACTCATCGGGACAGGAAGCTTTCTTT

D: -
V: TRBV23-1
size: -
J: TRBJ1-1
CDR3: CASKDQKNTEAFF
DNA: TGCGCCAGCAAGGACCAGAAGAACACTGAAGCTTTCTTT

D: -
V: TRBV6-6
size: -
J: TRBJ1-1
CDR3: CASVPGGWANTEAFF
DNA: TGTGCCAGCGTCCCCGGCGGGTGGGCGAACACTGAAGCTTTCTTT

D: TRBD2
V: TRBV7-2
size: -
J: TRBJ2-1
CDR3: CASSSWEGSYNEQFF
DNA: TGTGCCAGCAGCTCGTGGGAGGGGTCCTACAATGAGCAGTTCTTC

D: -
V: TRBV9
size: -
J: TRBJ2-3
CDR3: CASSVGSSRTDTQYF
DNA: TGTGCCAGCAGCGTAGGATCCAGTCGCACAGATACGCAGTATTTT

D: TRBD1
V: TRBV18
size: -
J: TRBJ2-3
CDR3: CASSPGQVTDTQYF
DNA: TGTGCCAGCTCACCGGGACAGGTCACAGATACGCAGTATTTT

D: TRBD2
V: TRBV10-3
size: -
J: TRBJ2-1
CDR3: CAIRGGVSGVNNEQFF
DNA: TGTGCCATCAGGGGGGGGGTATCGGGAGTTAACAATGAGCAGTTCTTC

D: -
V: TRBV7-2
size: -
J: TRBJ1-5
CDR3: CASSLEQNQPQHF
DNA: TGTGCCAGCAGCTTAGAGCAGAATCAGCCCCAGCATTTT

D: TRBD2
V: TRBV19
size: -
J: TRBJ2-7
CDR3: CASRYTAGGTYEQYF
DNA: TGTGCCAGTAGATATACGGCGGGAGGAACCTACGAGCAGTACTTC

D: TRBD2
V: TRBV5-1
size: -
J: TRBJ2-3
CDR3: CASSSRAGGPADTQYF
DNA: TGCGCCAGCAGCTCCAGAGCGGGAGGGCCCGCAGATACGCAGTATTTT

D: TRBD2
V: TRBV25-1
size: -
J: TRBJ2-1
CDR3: CASSRTSGRPNEQFF
DNA: TGTGCCAGCAGCCGGACTAGCGGGAGGCCAAATGAGCAGTTCTTC

D: -
V: TRBV7-9
size: -
J: TRBJ2-4
CDR3: CASSLRGGADFGNIQYF
DNA: TGTGCCAGCAGCTTAAGGGGAGGTGCGGATTTCGGAAACATTCAGTACTTC

D: TRBD1
V: TRBV4-3
size: -
J: TRBJ2-5
CDR3: CASSPGLQGAGETQYF
DNA: TGCGCCAGCAGCCCTGGTTTACAGGGGGCGGGAGAGACCCAGTACTTC

D: -
V: TRBV2
size: -
J: TRBJ2-4
CDR3: CASSPEGKGKNIQYF
DNA: TGTGCCAGCAGCCCGGAAGGGAAAGGCAAAAACATTCAGTACTTC

D: TRBD1
V: TRBV2
size: once
J: TRBJ1-2
CDR3: CASSEAGQVSEGYTF
DNA: TGTGCCAGCAGTGAAGCCGGACAGGTGTCGGAAGGCTACACCTTC

D: TRBD1
V: TRBV2
size: -
J: TRBJ1-5
CDR3: CASKTTGNQPQHF
DNA: TGTGCCAGCAAGACGACAGGGAATCAGCCCCAGCATTTT

D: -
V: TRBV9
size: -
J: TRBJ1-2
CDR3: CASSVRMGSRGYTF
DNA: TGTGCCAGCAGCGTAAGGATGGGGAGCCGTGGCTACACCTTC

D: -
V: TRBV5-4
size: few
J: TRBJ2-7
CDR3: CASSLRFGEQYF
DNA: TGTGCCAGCAGCTTGAGGTTCGGCGAGCAGTACTTC

D: TRBD2
V: TRBV7-8
size: -
J: TRBJ2-1
CDR3: CASSLERLAGTNEQFF
DNA: TGTGCCAGCAGCTTAGAGCGACTAGCGGGAACGAATGAGCAGTTCTTC

D: -
V: TRBV7-9
size: -
J: TRBJ2-7
CDR3: CASSWTYEQYF
DNA: TGTGCCAGCAGCTGGACGTACGAGCAGTACTTC

D: -
V: TRBV29-1
size: once
J: TRBJ2-5
CDR3: CSFKTARETQYF
DNA: TGCAGCTTTAAGACAGCCCGAGAGACCCAGTACTTC

D: TRBD1
V: TRBV2
size: -
J: TRBJ2-7
CDR3: CASMDRGQYEQYF
DNA: TGTGCCAGCATGGACAGGGGGCAGTACGAGCAGTACTTC

D: TRBD2
V: TRBV4-1
size: -
J: TRBJ2-1
CDR3: CASQQTSGSYNEQFF
DNA: TGCGCCAGCCAACAGACTAGCGGGAGCTACAATGAGCAGTTCTTC

D: -
V: TRBV2
size: -
J: TRBJ1-2
CDR3: CASSELREDGYTF
DNA: TGTGCCAGCAGTGAGCTTAGGGAAGATGGCTACACCTTC

D: -
V: TRBV4-3
size: -
J: TRBJ2-7
CDR3: CASSRSWGPYEQYF
DNA: TGCGCCAGCAGCCGCTCTTGGGGGCCCTACGAGCAGTACTTC

D: -
V: TRBV9
size: -
J: TRBJ1-1
CDR3: CASSGSNTEAFF
DNA: TGTGCCAGCAGCGGTTCGAACACTGAAGCTTTCTTT